This note documents a single T cell receptor (beta chain) sequence. Its antigen is undetermined. The data stem from a study of cytomegalovirus exposure and HLA in healthy donors. Study-wide points: There were 160 or so TCR beta chains listed as cytomegalovirus-associated.

The PCR contained 60 Vbeta and 13 Jbeta primers. Method: immunoSEQ multiplex PCR; TCRdb's copy keeps in-frame clones and lacks some. The sample lists about 150,000 clones, roughly 80% occurring once. The CDR3 is 14 amino acids. The germline CDR1 and CDR2 sequences are MNHEY and SMNVEV (reference sequence). The junction had 4 bases not matched to a gene; V was cut back by 2 bases and J by 6 bases. It was healthy bone marrow donors who served as donors. Sequencing input: PBMCs. This chain links TRBV27 with TRBJ2-4; 7 bases align to TRBD2. The sequence was obtained from a woman between 35 and 50 years old in good health and CMV-seropositive. The DNA for the CDR3 is TGTGCCAGCAGTTTACGGGGGGAGGGAAACATTCAGTACTTC. Amino acid sequence: CASSLRGEGNIQYF.